This T cell receptor beta chain was captured in a study of memory CD4+ T cells and cytomegalovirus serostatus. Study details: This sample comes from healthy Belgian adults, under 10 CMV seropositive, around 26 seronegative.

Source study methods: Out-of-frame sequences were removed, leaving 2,204,828 distinct TCRbeta sequences. Generated by immunoSEQ multiplex PCR, the TCRdb table keeps only in-frame clones and is missing some. Clonal size and the V and J genes are those of that table, whereas D and trimming came from the DNA. The table shows 85,000 to 100,000 clones, with 80% occurring only once. The CDR3 sequence is 15 residues long. CDR1 and CDR2 from the germline V gene are SGDLS and YYNGEE. The ends lost 0 bases at V and 8 bases at J; junction bases unmatched: 6. Single viable CD3+CD4+CD8-CD45RO+ cells were sorted as the memory CD4+ T cells. CMV serostatus came from serum IgG against pp150, pp28, p38, p52.

The sequencing input was memory CD4+ T cells from blood. This TCR came from an adult in good health and CMV-seropositive. V is TRBV9 and J is TRBJ1-2; the match to TRBD1 covers 11 bases. The CDR3 coding sequence is TGTGCCAGCAGCGTAGGGGGGACAGGGGGAAGGGGCTACACCTTC. Translating gives CASSVGGTGGRGYTF. The complete variable domain, with remaining parts taken from reference TRBV9 and TRBJ1-2, reads DSGVTQTPKHLITATGQRVTLRCSPRSGDLSVYWYQQSLDQGLQFLIQYYNGEERAKGNILERFSAQQFPDLHSELNLSSLELGDSALYFCASSVGGTGGRGYTFGSGTRLTVV.